One sample yielded the 9 T cell receptor beta chains listed below, sequenced in a study of human T cells and chemical hapten exposure. MiXCR, run by TCRdb on the RACE reads, gives a single entry per CDR3 protein. The sample lists 80,000 to 95,000 distinct CDR3 sequences, approximately 11% seen once, with 2.2% in the top ten. Regarding time point: patch test 2, 6 weeks after DPC sensitization. Treatment reported: therapeutic diphenylcyclopropenone sensitization with weekly scalp DPC. The sample consisted of whole blood, taken in connection with sensitization to the hapten diphenylcyclopropenone (DPC). The origin of the receptors is a man aged 40-55 years with alopecia areata. Some clones in this sample may be carry-over from other donors' samples.

In its sample, this clonotype was seen a few times. The chain carries TRBV6-6 and TRBJ2-3; 7 nucleotides line up with TRBD2. V lost 0 bases, J lost 0 bases, and 0 bases stayed unmatched. CDR1 is MNHNY and CDR2 is SVGAGI in the germline V gene (reference sequence). The length of the CDR3 is 15 residues. As DNA, the CDR3 is TGTGCCAGCAGTTACTCTAGCGGGAGCACAGATACGCAGTATTTT. It encodes CASSYSSGSTDTQYF.

This chain joins TRBV24-1 and TRBJ2-1; 11 positions match TRBD1. Germline values: CDR1 KGHDR, CDR2 SFDVKD. V dropped 4 bases and J dropped 2; count of bases not matched to a gene: 6. This CDR3 is 17 amino acids long. The CDR3 coding sequence is TGTGCCACCAGTGAATTGCCGGGACAGGGGGCCTACAATGAGCAGTTCTTC. As protein: CATSELPGQGAYNEQFF.

Many counts were recorded for this clonotype. V and J are TRBV29-1 and TRBJ2-5; 7 bases agree with TRBD2. There are 14 residues in the CDR3. The junction had 7 bases not matched to a gene; V was cut back by 2 bases and J by 4 bases. The germline CDR1 and CDR2 sequences are SQVTM and ANQGSEA. CDR3 in DNA: TGCAGCGTTGAAACCCGGTGGGGGGGAGAGACCCAGTACTTC. Its protein is CSVETRWGGETQYF.

The genes are TRBV7-8 and TRBJ2-2; the D gene is possibly TRBD1 (6 bases). This CDR3 has 16 amino acids. Germline V gene lookup returns CDR1 SGHVS and CDR2 FQNEAQ. The V and J ends lost 1 base and 5 bases respectively, with 14 bases between them. The CDR3 here is CASSLVYRVGTGELFF. In DNA form, the CDR3 reads TGTGCCAGCAGCTTAGTTTACAGGGTCGGAACCGGGGAGCTGTTTTTT.

This clonotype was counted a few times. CDR3 residues: CASSSSRYSYNEQFF. The CDR3 DNA reads as TGCGCCAGCAGCTCTAGCCGTTACTCCTACAATGAGCAGTTCTTC. V and J are TRBV5-1 and TRBJ2-1; D might be TRBD2 (5 bases). The CDR3 is made up of 15 amino acids. The ends were cut back, 3 bases at V and 0 bases at J, with 10 bases in the middle. Germline assignment: CDR1 SGHRS and CDR2 YFSETQ. The whole variable domain, filled in from reference TRBV5-1 and TRBJ2-1, reads KAGVTQTPRYLIKTRGQQVTLSCSPISGHRSVSWYQQTPGQGLQFLFEYFSETQRNKGNFPGRFSGRQFSNSRSEMNVSTLELGDSALYLCASSSSRYSYNEQFFGPGTRLTVL.

The V call is TRBV7-2, the J call TRBJ2-1, with D unclear. The CDR3 totals 14 residues. Germline CDR1 is SGHTA and CDR2 is FQGNSA. The ends were cut back, 5 bases at V and 5 bases at J, with 13 bases in the middle. CDR3 nucleotide sequence: TGTGCCAGCAGCCGTGTGAGACCGAACAATGAGCAGTTCTTC. Residues: CASSRVRPNNEQFF.

The V and J genes are TRBV5-4 and TRBJ2-3; D might be TRBD1 or TRBD2, each matching 5 bases. The germline V gene has CDR1 SGHNT and CDR2 YYREEE (reference sequence). Trimming shortened V by 4 bases and J by 5 bases, and 17 bases separated the two germline ends. This CDR3 comprises 15 residues. The CDR3 protein is CASSVDSSGGDTQYF. Here the CDR3 DNA reads TGTGCCAGCAGCGTCGACAGCTCCGGAGGAGATACGCAGTATTTT. The variable domain in full, completed from reference TRBV5-4 and TRBJ2-3, reads ETGVTQSPTHLIKTRGQQVTLRCSSQSGHNTVSWYQQALGQGPQFIFQYYREEENGRGNFPPRFSGLQFPNYSSELNVNALELDDSALYLCASSVDSSGGDTQYFGPGTRLTVL.

The chain couples TRBV9 to TRBJ2-3; no clear D gene. Germline CDR1 reads SGDLS; CDR2 reads YYNGEE. The ends were cut back, 1 base at V and 1 base at J, with 10 bases in the middle. The CDR3 contains 15 residues. CDR3 region: CASSVSGGRTDTQYF. The CDR3 nucleotides are TGTGCCAGCAGCGTATCGGGCGGCCGCACAGATACGCAGTATTTT.

This clonotype has only a few counts. J is TRBJ2-7 and V is TRBV3-1; the D is unclear. This CDR3 contains 13 residues. V was shortened by 4 bases and J by 5 bases, with 12 bases between the two germline ends. Germline V CDR1 and CDR2: LGHDT, YNNKEL (reference sequence). The CDR3 here is CASSPSPRDEQYV. The CDR3 DNA reads TGTGCCAGCAGCCCATCCCCCCGGGACGAGCAGTACGTC.